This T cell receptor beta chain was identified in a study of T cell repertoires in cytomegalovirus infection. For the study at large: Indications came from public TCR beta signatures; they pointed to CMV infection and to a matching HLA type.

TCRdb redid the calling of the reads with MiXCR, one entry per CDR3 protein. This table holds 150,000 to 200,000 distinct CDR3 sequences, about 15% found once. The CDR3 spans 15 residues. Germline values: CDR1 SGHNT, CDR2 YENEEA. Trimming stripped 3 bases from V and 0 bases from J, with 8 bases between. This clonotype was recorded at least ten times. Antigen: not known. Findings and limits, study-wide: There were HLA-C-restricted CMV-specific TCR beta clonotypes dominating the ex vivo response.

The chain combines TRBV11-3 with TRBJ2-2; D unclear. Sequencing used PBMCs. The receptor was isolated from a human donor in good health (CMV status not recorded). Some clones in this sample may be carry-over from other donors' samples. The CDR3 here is CASSFGPTNTGELFF. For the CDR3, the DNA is TGTGCCAGCAGCTTCGGGCCCACGAACACCGGGGAGCTGTTTTTT.